The text below deals with one TCR beta chain. In the same sample, other DNA sequences code for this CDR3. The germline V and J ends were trimmed by 3 bases and 0 bases, with 3 bases remaining between them. The CDR3 runs 13 residues. The germline V gene has CDR1 MNHEY and CDR2 SMNVEV (reference sequence). CD8 cells regarded as naive lacked CD45RO, were positively chosen for CCR7, and omitted terminally differentiated effector memory CD45RA+ cells. The assay was immunoSEQ multiplex PCR, and TCRdb's table has in-frame clones only and misses some. The sample lists around 2,000,000 clones, about 92% occurring once. This sample stems from a study of shared clonotypes between healthy human individuals.

Sequencing was performed on naive CD8+ T cells from PBMCs. The V call is TRBV27, the J call TRBJ2-1, with D hard to call. This sequence was found in a man between 18 and 35 years old in good health. Some clones in this sample may be carry-over from other donors' samples. The DNA of the CDR3 is TGTGCCAGCAGTTTTTTCTCCTACAATGAGCAGTTCTTC. It is translated as CASSFFSYNEQFF.